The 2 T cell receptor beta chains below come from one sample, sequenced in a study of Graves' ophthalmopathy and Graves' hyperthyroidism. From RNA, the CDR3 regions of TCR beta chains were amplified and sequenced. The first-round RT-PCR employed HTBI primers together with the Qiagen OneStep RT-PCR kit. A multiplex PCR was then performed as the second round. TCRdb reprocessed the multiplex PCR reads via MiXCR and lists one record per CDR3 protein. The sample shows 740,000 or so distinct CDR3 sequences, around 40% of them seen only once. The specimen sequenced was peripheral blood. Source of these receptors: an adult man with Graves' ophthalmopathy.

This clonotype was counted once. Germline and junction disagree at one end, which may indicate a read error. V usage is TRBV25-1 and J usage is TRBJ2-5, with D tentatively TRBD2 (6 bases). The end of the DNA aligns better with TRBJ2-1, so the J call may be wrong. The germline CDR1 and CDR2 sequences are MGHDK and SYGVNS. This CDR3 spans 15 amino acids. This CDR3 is CAISESLTRGNEQFF. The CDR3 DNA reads TGTGCCATCAGTGAGTCTCTGACTAGGGGCAATGAGCAGTTCTTC.

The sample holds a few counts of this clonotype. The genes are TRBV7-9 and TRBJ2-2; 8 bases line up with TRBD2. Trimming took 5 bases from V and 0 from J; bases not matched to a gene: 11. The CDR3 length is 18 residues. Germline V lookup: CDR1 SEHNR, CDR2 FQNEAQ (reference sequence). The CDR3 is CASSGYFGRDANTGELFF. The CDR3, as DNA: TGTGCCAGCAGCGGGTACTTCGGGAGGGATGCGAACACCGGGGAGCTGTTTTTT.